This is a list of T cell receptor beta chains from one sample in a study of cytomegalovirus exposure and HLA in healthy donors. The protocol was immunoSEQ multiplex PCR, while the TCRdb copy is restricted to in-frame clones and leaves out a portion. The sample includes about 190,000 clones, around 81% of them seen just once. Sequenced material: PBMCs. All receptors come from a woman between 18 and 30 years old in good health and CMV-seropositive. Each CDR3 is given with its conserved first and last residue. The D gene is left open where the match is weak. Expanded clones get a size class; other rows say once, few or many, or leave the size out.

d_call: -; j_call: TRBJ1-1; v_call: TRBV27; clone_size: -; cdr3_aa: CASSLSQGSSAFF; cdr3_nt: TGTGCCAGCAGTTTATCGCAGGGTTCTTCAGCTTTCTTT
d_call: -; j_call: TRBJ2-7; v_call: TRBV27; clone_size: -; cdr3_aa: CASGIGNEQYF; cdr3_nt: TGTGCCAGCGGCATCGGGAACGAGCAGTACTTC
d_call: -; j_call: TRBJ2-3; v_call: TRBV9; clone_size: -; cdr3_aa: CASSVEGVTDTQYF; cdr3_nt: TGTGCCAGCAGCGTAGAGGGGGTGACAGATACGCAGTATTTT
d_call: -; j_call: TRBJ1-2; v_call: TRBV5-4; clone_size: -; cdr3_aa: CASSSLTGYGGYTF; cdr3_nt: TGTGCCAGCAGCTCTTTAACAGGCTACGGTGGCTACACCTTC
d_call: -; j_call: TRBJ1-1; v_call: TRBV7-3; clone_size: -; cdr3_aa: CASGPEFGTEAFF; cdr3_nt: TGTGCCAGCGGCCCGGAGTTCGGCACTGAAGCTTTCTTT
d_call: -; j_call: TRBJ2-1; v_call: TRBV4-1; clone_size: -; cdr3_aa: CASSTTRQGYNEQFF; cdr3_nt: TGCGCCAGCTCCACAACGCGGCAGGGTTACAATGAGCAGTTCTTC
d_call: TRBD1; j_call: TRBJ2-7; v_call: TRBV7-9; clone_size: -; cdr3_aa: CASSRYTGGYEQYF; cdr3_nt: TGTGCCAGCAGCCGCTACACAGGGGGCTACGAGCAGTACTTC
d_call: -; j_call: TRBJ2-3; v_call: TRBV6-1; clone_size: -; cdr3_aa: CASSDVGRGTDTQYF; cdr3_nt: TGTGCCAGCAGTGATGTGGGCCGCGGCACAGATACGCAGTATTTT
d_call: -; j_call: TRBJ1-6; v_call: TRBV5-6; clone_size: -; cdr3_aa: CASSLVVGVPALHF; cdr3_nt: TGTGCCAGCAGCTTGGTCGTCGGAGTTCCGGCCCTCCACTTT
d_call: TRBD1; j_call: TRBJ1-6; v_call: TRBV30; clone_size: few; cdr3_aa: CAWRTGTSYSPLHF; cdr3_nt: TGTGCCTGGAGGACAGGGACGTCTTATTCACCCCTCCACTTT
d_call: TRBD2; j_call: TRBJ2-7; v_call: TRBV4-1; clone_size: few; cdr3_aa: CASSHGGGDYEQYF; cdr3_nt: TGCGCCAGCAGCCACGGGGGGGGAGACTACGAGCAGTACTTC
d_call: -; j_call: TRBJ1-1; v_call: TRBV6-5; clone_size: -; cdr3_aa: CASSYRRALNTEAFF; cdr3_nt: TGTGCCAGCAGTTACCGCAGGGCTTTGAACACTGAAGCTTTCTTT
d_call: TRBD1; j_call: TRBJ2-1; v_call: TRBV6-1; clone_size: -; cdr3_aa: CASSGQGAGEQFF; cdr3_nt: TGTGCCAGCAGTGGTCAGGGGGCCGGTGAGCAGTTCTTC
d_call: TRBD1; j_call: TRBJ1-2; v_call: TRBV7-6; clone_size: -; cdr3_aa: CASSLSTGYGYTF; cdr3_nt: TGTGCCAGCAGCCTCTCGACAGGGTATGGCTACACCTTC
d_call: TRBD1; j_call: TRBJ1-1; v_call: TRBV28; clone_size: -; cdr3_aa: CASSFDRVNTEAFF; cdr3_nt: TGTGCCAGCAGTTTTGACAGGGTGAACACTGAAGCTTTCTTT
d_call: -; j_call: TRBJ1-5; v_call: TRBV5-6; clone_size: once; cdr3_aa: CASSARGNQPQHF; cdr3_nt: TGTGCCAGCAGCGCCAGGGGCAATCAGCCCCAGCATTTT
d_call: -; j_call: TRBJ2-7; v_call: TRBV28; clone_size: -; cdr3_aa: CASRPDRFSSYEQYF; cdr3_nt: TGTGCCAGCAGACCAGACAGGTTCAGCTCCTACGAGCAGTACTTC
d_call: -; j_call: TRBJ2-1; v_call: TRBV9; clone_size: -; cdr3_aa: CASSGRQYSYNEQFF; cdr3_nt: TGTGCCAGCAGCGGGCGACAGTACTCCTACAATGAGCAGTTCTTC
d_call: TRBD2; j_call: TRBJ2-2; v_call: TRBV5-4; clone_size: few; cdr3_aa: CASSFLAGGPVNGELFF; cdr3_nt: TGTGCCAGCAGCTTTCTAGCGGGGGGGCCCGTGAACGGGGAGCTGTTTTTT
d_call: TRBD1; j_call: TRBJ2-5; v_call: TRBV7-8; clone_size: -; cdr3_aa: CASSFNRGRSETQYF; cdr3_nt: TGTGCCAGCAGCTTTAACAGGGGCCGATCAGAGACCCAGTACTTC
d_call: -; j_call: TRBJ1-4; v_call: TRBV4-2; clone_size: -; cdr3_aa: CASSQRGSSDEKLFF; cdr3_nt: TGTGCCAGCAGCCAGAGGGGGTCGTCGGATGAAAAACTGTTTTTT
d_call: -; j_call: TRBJ1-2; v_call: TRBV2; clone_size: -; cdr3_aa: CASSEGPTNYGYTF; cdr3_nt: TGTGCCAGCAGTGAGGGGCCAACTAACTATGGCTACACCTTC
d_call: -; j_call: TRBJ2-2; v_call: TRBV6-6; clone_size: -; cdr3_aa: CASRDLGNTGELFF; cdr3_nt: TGTGCCAGCCGGGATCTCGGGAACACCGGGGAGCTGTTTTTT
d_call: -; j_call: TRBJ1-2; v_call: TRBV11-2; clone_size: -; cdr3_aa: CASSSWGEGYTF; cdr3_nt: TGTGCCAGCAGTTCCTGGGGAGAAGGCTACACCTTC
d_call: TRBD2; j_call: TRBJ2-1; v_call: TRBV28; clone_size: -; cdr3_aa: CASSSPSGGTYNEQFF; cdr3_nt: TGTGCCAGCAGTTCTCCTAGCGGGGGGACCTACAATGAGCAGTTCTTC
d_call: -; j_call: TRBJ2-5; v_call: TRBV4-2; clone_size: -; cdr3_aa: CASSQDWDGEAQYF; cdr3_nt: TGTGCCAGCAGCCAAGATTGGGACGGGGAGGCCCAGTACTTC
d_call: -; j_call: TRBJ1-1; v_call: TRBV15; clone_size: -; cdr3_aa: CATQTANTEAFF; cdr3_nt: TGTGCCACTCAGACAGCGAACACTGAAGCTTTCTTT
d_call: -; j_call: TRBJ2-1; v_call: TRBV19; clone_size: -; cdr3_aa: CASSQIADYNEQFF; cdr3_nt: TGTGCCAGTAGTCAAATAGCGGACTACAATGAGCAGTTCTTC
d_call: TRBD2; j_call: TRBJ2-2; v_call: TRBV30; clone_size: -; cdr3_aa: CAWRKPGLAGGDTGELFF; cdr3_nt: TGTGCCTGGAGAAAACCGGGACTAGCGGGGGGTGACACCGGGGAGCTGTTTTTT
d_call: TRBD2; j_call: TRBJ2-3; v_call: TRBV7-3; clone_size: -; cdr3_aa: CASSLKVAGVDTQYF; cdr3_nt: TGTGCCAGCAGCTTAAAGGTGGCGGGGGTCGATACGCAGTATTTT
d_call: TRBD2; j_call: TRBJ2-2; v_call: TRBV28; clone_size: -; cdr3_aa: CASSGTSGLKPTGELFF; cdr3_nt: TGTGCCAGCAGTGGGACTAGCGGGTTAAAGCCCACCGGGGAGCTGTTTTTT
d_call: -; j_call: TRBJ1-4; v_call: TRBV18; clone_size: -; cdr3_aa: CASSPGQTMNEKLFF; cdr3_nt: TGTGCCAGCTCACCAGGGCAGACCATGAATGAAAAACTGTTTTTT
d_call: TRBD2; j_call: TRBJ2-1; v_call: TRBV13; clone_size: -; cdr3_aa: CASSSSGGAVEQFF; cdr3_nt: TGTGCCAGCAGCTCTAGCGGGGGGGCGGTTGAGCAGTTCTTC
d_call: TRBD2; j_call: TRBJ2-5; v_call: TRBV6-4; clone_size: -; cdr3_aa: CASSSRGEQYF; cdr3_nt: TGTGCCAGCAGCTCCCGGGGGGAGCAGTACTTC
d_call: -; j_call: TRBJ2-6; v_call: TRBV6-1; clone_size: few; cdr3_aa: CASSEGASGANVLTF; cdr3_nt: TGTGCCAGCAGTGAGGGGGCTTCAGGGGCCAACGTCCTGACTTTC
d_call: TRBD2; j_call: TRBJ2-7; v_call: TRBV10-2; clone_size: -; cdr3_aa: CAIRPYRGDGHEQYF; cdr3_nt: TGCGCCATACGCCCCTATCGGGGGGACGGACACGAGCAGTACTTC
d_call: -; j_call: TRBJ2-5; v_call: TRBV10-3; clone_size: -; cdr3_aa: CAIRGRDRETQYF; cdr3_nt: TGTGCCATCAGAGGGCGGGACAGAGAGACCCAGTACTTC
d_call: -; j_call: TRBJ1-2; v_call: TRBV28; clone_size: -; cdr3_aa: CASRQGDYGYTF; cdr3_nt: TGTGCCAGCAGACAGGGAGACTATGGCTACACCTTC
d_call: TRBD2; j_call: TRBJ2-3; v_call: TRBV19; clone_size: -; cdr3_aa: CASSNLLAGGTDTQYF; cdr3_nt: TGTGCCAGTAGTAACCTCCTTGCGGGGGGCACAGATACGCAGTATTTT
d_call: -; j_call: TRBJ1-5; v_call: TRBV30; clone_size: -; cdr3_aa: CAWSTDSNQPQHF; cdr3_nt: TGTGCCTGGAGCACAGATAGCAATCAGCCCCAGCATTTT
d_call: -; j_call: TRBJ2-3; v_call: TRBV9; clone_size: -; cdr3_aa: CASSGDLRGASTDTQYF; cdr3_nt: TGTGCCAGCAGCGGGGACTTAAGAGGTGCTAGCACAGATACGCAGTATTTT
d_call: -; j_call: TRBJ2-2; v_call: TRBV4-2; clone_size: -; cdr3_aa: CASSPYTGNTGELFF; cdr3_nt: TGTGCCAGCAGCCCCTATACAGGGAACACCGGGGAGCTGTTTTTT
d_call: -; j_call: TRBJ1-2; v_call: TRBV5-4; clone_size: -; cdr3_aa: CASSFNYAGYTF; cdr3_nt: TGTGCCAGCAGCTTCAACTATGCGGGCTACACCTTC
d_call: -; j_call: TRBJ2-6; v_call: TRBV4-2; clone_size: -; cdr3_aa: CASSEDSRLYGANVLTF; cdr3_nt: TGTGCCAGCAGCGAAGACAGCAGGCTCTACGGGGCCAACGTCCTGACTTTC
d_call: TRBD1; j_call: TRBJ2-5; v_call: TRBV9; clone_size: -; cdr3_aa: CASSPGQGRWETQYF; cdr3_nt: TGTGCCAGCAGCCCGGGACAGGGTCGGTGGGAGACCCAGTACTTC
d_call: TRBD2; j_call: TRBJ2-2; v_call: TRBV19; clone_size: -; cdr3_aa: CASSMTSLNTGELFF; cdr3_nt: TGTGCCAGTAGTATGACTAGCTTGAACACCGGGGAGCTGTTTTTT
d_call: TRBD2; j_call: TRBJ2-7; v_call: TRBV19; clone_size: -; cdr3_aa: CASSSTSGGYEQYF; cdr3_nt: TGTGCCAGTAGTTCGACTAGCGGGGGCTACGAGCAGTACTTC
d_call: TRBD2; j_call: TRBJ2-3; v_call: TRBV10-1; clone_size: -; cdr3_aa: CASSESKRGFTDTQYF; cdr3_nt: TGCGCCAGCAGTGAGTCTAAGCGGGGGTTCACAGATACGCAGTATTTT
d_call: TRBD2; j_call: TRBJ2-1; v_call: TRBV2; clone_size: -; cdr3_aa: CASRWTSGGGYNEQFF; cdr3_nt: TGTGCCAGCAGGTGGACTAGCGGGGGGGGATACAATGAGCAGTTCTTC
d_call: -; j_call: TRBJ2-7; v_call: TRBV6-5; clone_size: -; cdr3_aa: CASSLRARGDYEQYF; cdr3_nt: TGTGCCAGCAGTTTAAGGGCCAGGGGCGACTACGAGCAGTACTTC
d_call: -; j_call: TRBJ1-2; v_call: TRBV6-4; clone_size: -; cdr3_aa: CATLPKCGGYTF; cdr3_nt: TGTGCCACCCTCCCCAAGTGCGGGGGCTACACCTTC
d_call: TRBD1; j_call: TRBJ1-2; v_call: TRBV6-1; clone_size: -; cdr3_aa: CASSEVQGDYGYTF; cdr3_nt: TGTGCCAGCAGTGAAGTGCAGGGGGACTATGGCTACACCTTC
d_call: -; j_call: TRBJ2-4; v_call: TRBV2; clone_size: once; cdr3_aa: CASGGAGVNIQYF; cdr3_nt: TGTGCCAGCGGGGGGGCCGGGGTAAACATTCAGTACTTC
d_call: -; j_call: TRBJ1-1; v_call: TRBV5-6; clone_size: -; cdr3_aa: CASSRVSWTEAFF; cdr3_nt: TGTGCCAGCAGCCGGGTATCTTGGACTGAAGCTTTCTTT